The 21 T cell receptor beta chains presented below share a single source sample, sequenced in a study of response to subunit inactivated influenza vaccine (dated by TCRdb to about 2018). The library came from RT-PCR. For sequencing, an Illumina HiSeq 2500 was employed. In-frame beta chains were kept once TCRdb had trimmed the public reads at Q25 with fastp and called clones with MiXCR. Entries that share a CDR3 protein sequence are merged under the most common genes and DNA. Present in this sample are more than 700,000 distinct CDR3 sequences, around 21% of which were seen just once. Approximately 10% of the sample is taken by the ten largest. Sequenced here: PBMCs from blood, sampled more than 4 days after vaccination. The receptor set was obtained from a man aged 50 to 60 who received an inactivated influenza vaccine. Donor details come from another sample of the same person, matched by shared clones.

The chain uses TRBV5-1 and TRBJ2-1; the match to TRBD2 covers 8 bases. The CDR3 runs 17 residues. V lost 4 bases and J lost 5; bases outside the gene matches: 14. Germline-derived CDR1 and CDR2 are SGHRS and YFSETQ. The CDR3 nucleotides read TGCGCCAGCAGCCTTAGGTTGAGACTAGCGAGCAACAATGAGCAGTTCTTC. Its translation: CASSLRLRLASNNEQFF.

The J gene is TRBJ1-6, the V gene TRBV27; TRBD1 aligns across 10 bases. The CDR3 covers 14 residues. The J segment lost 9 bases and the V segment lost 7 bases, leaving 6 bases of the junction unmatched. Germline V gives CDR1 MNHEY, CDR2 SMNVEV (reference sequence). CDR3 bases: TGTGCCAGCAATAGACAGGGGGCGGGTTCACCCCTCCACTTT. Translated: CASNRQGAGSPLHF.

This clonotype was found a few times. This chain uses TRBV12-3 or TRBV12-4 with TRBJ2-2, with TRBD1 matching over 7 bases. Unmatched junction bases numbered 4, after V lost 3 bases and J lost 6 bases. This CDR3 is built from 14 residues. CDR3 in DNA: TGTGCCAGCAGTTTTGGACAGGTGGCCGGGGAGCTGTTTTTT. Amino acids: CASSFGQVAGELFF.

A few counts support this clonotype. The chain is built from TRBV3-1 and TRBJ2-1; TRBD2 agrees at 9 bases. Germline CDR1 reads LGHDT; CDR2 reads YNNKEL (reference sequence). The CDR3 contains 15 residues. The trim removed 1 base at V and 8 bases at J, leaving 6 bases unmatched. The CDR3 reads CASSQGIAGDYEQFF. Written as DNA, the CDR3 is TGTGCCAGCAGCCAAGGCATAGCGGGGGACTATGAGCAGTTCTTC.

J is TRBJ2-3 and V is TRBV5-1; tentatively, D is TRBD2 (6 bases). Germline-derived CDR1 and CDR2 are SGHRS and YFSETQ. The V gene lost 0 bases and the J gene lost 5 bases, with 16 bases spanning the gap. The CDR3 spans 16 residues. CDR3 sequence reads: CASSLGFGSQVDTQYF. CDR3 in DNA: TGCGCCAGCAGCTTGGGTTTCGGGAGTCAGGTAGATACGCAGTATTTT. The variable domain in full, with the rest retrieved from reference TRBV5-1 and TRBJ2-3, is KAGVTQTPRYLIKTRGQQVTLSCSPISGHRSVSWYQQTPGQGLQFLFEYFSETQRNKGNFPGRFSGRQFSNSRSEMNVSTLELGDSALYLCASSLGFGSQVDTQYFGPGTRLTVL.

The V and J genes are TRBV5-1 and TRBJ2-7; 11 positions agree with TRBD1. V was pared by 4 bases and J by 4 bases, with 7 bases of the junction left unmatched. The CDR3 spans 15 residues. Germline CDR1 is SGHRS and CDR2 is YFSETQ. In DNA, the CDR3 is TGCGCCAGCAGCACCGGACAGGGGGCTTTATACGAGCAGTACTTC. Encoded protein: CASSTGQGALYEQYF.

This clonotype showed up just a few times. The chain uses TRBV19 and TRBJ2-1; 9 bases map to TRBD1. In germline, CDR1 is LNHDA, CDR2 SQIVND (reference sequence). This CDR3 contains 14 residues. V trimming: 7 bases; J trimming: 4 bases; junction bases outside the gene matches: 5. The DNA of the CDR3 is TGTGCCAGTACTAGGACAGGGGAATACAATGAGCAGTTCTTC. It specifies CASTRTGEYNEQFF.

The sample holds a few counts of this clonotype. This sequence joins TRBV20-1 and TRBJ1-6; D is uncertain. Per germline, CDR1 DFQATT and CDR2 SNEGSKA (reference sequence). The V end lost 1 base, the J end lost 7 bases, and 11 bases lay between the germline ends. The CDR3 is made up of 14 amino acids. CDR3: CSARVGQSNSPLHF. Written as DNA, the CDR3 is TGCAGTGCTAGAGTAGGTCAGAGCAATTCACCCCTCCACTTT.

This clonotype was observed a handful of times. The rearrangement links TRBV10-3 to TRBJ2-3, with 7 bases that match TRBD1. CDR1 and CDR2 from the germline V gene are ENHRY and SYGVKD. Trimming cost V 10 bases and J 0 bases; bases outside gene matches: 10. CDR3 length: 15 amino acids. CDR3 DNA: TGTGCCACAGGAGACAGGGCCCCAAGCACAGATACGCAGTATTTT. It specifies CATGDRAPSTDTQYF.

This clonotype was detected a few times. The rearrangement links TRBV5-1 to TRBJ2-4; 10 nucleotides match TRBD2. The CDR3 loop spans 17 amino acids. J lost 2 bases, V lost 0 bases, and 5 bases had no gene match. CDR1 is SGHRS and CDR2 is YFSETQ in the germline V gene. CDR3 in DNA: TGCGCCAGCAGCTTGGCCATGGGACTAGCGACCAAAAACATTCAGTACTTC. Its protein is CASSLAMGLATKNIQYF.

This clonotype has a handful of counts. In DNA form, the CDR3 reads TGTGCCAGCAGTGTTGGCAGGGCGTATCAGTACTTC. It is translated as CASSVGRAYQYF. The chain links TRBV2 to TRBJ2-7; D is possibly TRBD1 (5 bases). The CDR3 has 12 amino acids. Per germline, CDR1 SNHLY and CDR2 FYNNEI. Trimming removed 4 bases from V and 10 bases from J, with 14 bases in between.

The chain has TRBV29-1 and TRBJ2-5, with 11 bases matching TRBD2. Trimming at V came to 7 bases and at J to 4 bases, leaving 2 bases not matched to a gene. CDR1 and CDR2 from the germline V gene are SQVTM and ANQGSEA. The CDR3 totals 12 residues. The CDR3 protein is CSAGLAGETQYF. The CDR3 DNA is TGCAGCGCCGGACTAGCGGGAGAGACCCAGTACTTC.

This clonotype has only a few counts. The genes are TRBV5-1 and TRBJ2-7, with TRBD2 identical over 7 bases. This CDR3 has 14 amino acids. The germline V gene encodes CDR1 SGHRS and CDR2 YFSETQ. The trim removed 0 bases at V and 7 bases at J, leaving 7 bases unmatched. The CDR3 loop is CASSLGPGGREQYF. CDR3 in DNA: TGCGCCAGCAGCTTGGGTCCGGGAGGCAGAGAGCAGTACTTC.

The genes are TRBV20-1 and TRBJ2-7, with D maybe TRBD1 (5 bases). The CDR3 spans 14 residues. Germline V CDR1 and CDR2: DFQATT, SNEGSKA (reference sequence). V shed 3 bases and J shed 5 bases, with 17 bases lying between them. CDR3 in amino acids: CSASFLNRINEQYF. Here the CDR3 DNA reads TGCAGTGCTAGTTTCCTGAACAGGATAAACGAGCAGTACTTC.

The chain employs TRBV5-1 and TRBJ2-1; 10 bases agree with TRBD1. The J segment lost 4 bases and the V segment lost 5 bases, leaving 15 bases of the junction unmatched. Germline V gene sequence: CDR1 SGHRS, CDR2 YFSETQ. This CDR3 has 18 residues. This CDR3 is CASRGVRDRGQNYNEQFF. The DNA of the CDR3 is TGCGCCAGCAGAGGGGTCCGGGACAGGGGTCAGAATTACAATGAGCAGTTCTTC.

This clonotype came up a few times. The V and J genes are TRBV5-1 and TRBJ1-1; no clear D. Looked up from germline, CDR1 is SGHRS and CDR2 is YFSETQ. Trimming left V 0 bases short and J 2 bases short, with 14 bases between. This CDR3 has 16 amino acids. The CDR3 DNA follows: TGCGCCAGCAGCTTGGGGCCGGGGATGGGTAACACTGAAGCTTTCTTT. This translates into CASSLGPGMGNTEAFF.

V is TRBV5-1 and J is TRBJ2-5; TRBD1 is a possible D gene (6 bases). The CDR3 is 14 residues long. CDR1 and CDR2 (germline): SGHRS, YFSETQ. V was shortened by 4 bases and J by 9 bases, with 19 bases between the two germline ends. The CDR3 here is CASSAGDNSRAQYF. As DNA, the CDR3 is TGCGCCAGCAGCGCAGGGGACAACTCCCGGGCCCAGTACTTC.

The CDR3 sequence is CASSWGSRKGTDTQYF. CDR3 sequence (DNA): TGTGCCAGCAGCTGGGGATCCAGGAAGGGGACAGATACGCAGTATTTT. This chain uses TRBV5-6 with TRBJ2-3; the D gene is possibly TRBD1 (5 bases). The length of the CDR3 is 16 residues. CDR1 and CDR2 (germline): SGHDT, YYEEEE. Trimming pared 3 bases from V and 3 bases from J, leaving 17 bases between.

The chain joins TRBV25-1 to TRBJ1-2; tentatively, D is TRBD1 (5 bases). Germline CDR1 reads MGHDK; CDR2 reads SYGVNS. This CDR3 contains 13 residues. V was shortened by 3 bases and J by 8 bases, with 13 bases between the two germline ends. CDR3 in amino acids: CASSDRDLSGYTF. The CDR3 nucleotides are TGTGCCAGCAGTGACCGGGACTTAAGCGGCTACACCTTC.

This clonotype was picked up many times. The chain recombines TRBV12-3 or TRBV12-4 with TRBJ2-3; D call uncertain. V gave up 2 bases and J gave up 7 bases, with 1 base separating them. CDR3 length: 10 residues. The chain's CDR3 is CASSLNTQYF. CDR3 nucleotide sequence: TGTGCCAGCAGTTTAAATACGCAGTATTTT.

This clonotype came up a few times. V and J are TRBV9 and TRBJ1-1; D is undetermined. Germline loops: CDR1 SGDLS, CDR2 YYNGEE. Trimming removed 0 bases at V and 5 bases at J, with 11 bases between. This CDR3 region has 14 residues. Here the CDR3 reads CASSVGGSRTEAFF. CDR3 sequence (DNA): TGTGCCAGCAGCGTAGGCGGCAGTCGTACTGAAGCTTTCTTT.